Following are 16 T cell receptor beta chains from one sample sequenced in a study of T-cell memory formation after mild COVID-19. TCRdb recomputed calls from the 5' RACE reads with MiXCR, one row per CDR3 protein. The sample comprises 150,000 to 200,000 distinct CDR3 sequences, around a tenth of which are singletons, and roughly 3.8% rests with the top ten. The sample comprised PBMCs or a T cell subset sorted from them (not recorded which). The receptors here all came from a man in his late teens or twenties who had mild COVID-19 (a few samples of this study predate the infection). Cell type and time point are not known.

This clonotype was seen only a few times. The V gene is TRBV20-1, the J gene TRBJ1-4; 12 nucleotides align to TRBD1. After removal of 4 bases from V and 4 bases from J, the junction contained 7 bases not matched to a gene. The CDR3 sequence is 16 residues long. Germline V lookup: CDR1 DFQATT, CDR2 SNEGSKA (reference sequence). The CDR3 loop is CSATPGQGASNEKLFF. As DNA, the CDR3 is TGCAGTGCTACCCCGGGACAGGGGGCTAGTAATGAAAAACTGTTTTTT.

This sequence joins TRBV20-1 and TRBJ2-3; D unclear. The CDR3 totals 13 residues. V was trimmed by 5 bases and J by 0 bases, leaving 9 bases between them. Germline CDR1 DFQATT, CDR2 SNEGSKA (reference sequence). The CDR3 nucleotides are TGCAGTGCTTTCTTCCCTAGCACAGATACGCAGTATTTT. Translation: CSAFFPSTDTQYF.

This clonotype was detected only a few times. The chain carries TRBV3-1 and TRBJ2-5; D call uncertain. The CDR3 spans 12 residues. The V gene's germline CDR1 is LGHDT and CDR2 YNNKEL (reference sequence). The germline V and J ends were trimmed by 1 base and 5 bases, with 5 bases remaining between them. The CDR3 DNA is TGTGCCAGCAGCCAAGGTGGGGAGACCCAGTACTTC. Protein sequence: CASSQGGETQYF.

The sample holds many counts of this clonotype. The gene calls are TRBV7-9 and TRBJ2-7; tentative D call: TRBD2 (6 bases). V dropped 6 bases and J dropped 0 bases, with 15 bases sitting between them. This CDR3 has 15 amino acids. Per the germline V gene, CDR1 is SEHNR and CDR2 is FQNEAQ (reference sequence). The CDR3 DNA is TGTGCCAGCAGTCCCGGGGGTCCAAGCTCCTACGAGCAGTACTTC. This gives the protein CASSPGGPSSYEQYF.

In this sample, this clonotype turned up a few times. DNA of the CDR3: TGTGCCAGCGCCCGGGACAGACAAGAGACCCAGTACTTC. As protein: CASARDRQETQYF. The chain recombines TRBV18 with TRBJ2-5, with 7 bases that match TRBD1. Germline CDR1 is KGHSH and CDR2 is LQKENI. The CDR3 is made up of 13 amino acids. The J segment lost 2 bases and the V segment lost 8 bases, leaving 5 bases of the junction unmatched.

This chain uses TRBV24-1 with TRBJ2-1; D is unresolved. Trimming removed 6 bases from V and 9 bases from J, with 8 bases in between. The germline V gene has CDR1 KGHDR and CDR2 SFDVKD. The CDR3 runs to 11 residues. CDR3 nucleotides: TGTGCCACCAGTTGGTCGAGTGAGCAGTTCTTC. Protein sequence: CATSWSSEQFF.

V usage is TRBV29-1 and J usage is TRBJ2-4; 8 bases are a match to TRBD2. V trimming: 4 bases; J trimming: 1 base; junction bases outside the gene matches: 6. CDR3 length: 15 residues. Per the germline V gene, CDR1 is SQVTM and CDR2 is ANQGSEA. The DNA of the CDR3 is TGCAGCGTTGCCCGCGGGGGGAATGCCAAAAACATTCAGTACTTC. This translates into CSVARGGNAKNIQYF.

This clonotype was detected only a few times. The V and J genes are TRBV4-2 and TRBJ1-5; no clear D. Germline CDR1 LGHNA, CDR2 YNFKEQ. The CDR3 extends over 15 amino acids. The V and J ends lost 0 bases and 6 bases respectively, with 12 bases between them. CDR3 DNA: TGTGCCAGCAGCCAAGATCCGGGCCCGGGTCAGCCCCAGCATTTT. This encodes CASSQDPGPGQPQHF.

The rearrangement links TRBV6-6 to TRBJ2-5; 8 bases fit TRBD2. There are 14 residues in the CDR3. The ends lost 4 bases at V and 5 bases at J; junction bases unmatched: 6. CDR1 MNHNY and CDR2 SVGAGI come from the germline V gene (reference sequence). The CDR3 DNA reads TGTGCCAGCAGTTCCGCGGGGGGCCGGGAGACCCAGTACTTC. Encoded protein: CASSSAGGRETQYF.

This clonotype has just a few counts. The rearrangement links TRBV15 to TRBJ1-1, with 7 bases fitting TRBD1. This CDR3 comprises 14 residues. Germline lookup yields CDR1 LNHNV and CDR2 YYDKDF (reference sequence). The V segment lost 5 bases and the J segment 1 base; nucleotides outside the gene matches: 4. CDR3 region: CATSRGGWNTEAFF. The CDR3 coding sequence is TGTGCCACCAGCCGAGGGGGCTGGAACACTGAAGCTTTCTTT.

This clonotype was counted many times. The chain couples TRBV7-3 to TRBJ2-1; the D is unclear. Trimming stripped 0 bases from V and 10 bases from J, with 7 bases between. CDR3 length: 12 amino acids. Per germline, CDR1 SGHTA and CDR2 FQGTGA. The CDR3 here is CASSLTEGEQFF. DNA for the CDR3: TGTGCCAGCAGCTTAACGGAAGGGGAGCAGTTCTTC.

The chain recombines TRBV9 with TRBJ1-3, with D uncertain. CDR3 length: 15 residues. Germline values: CDR1 SGDLS, CDR2 YYNGEE. Trimming stripped 0 bases from V and 2 bases from J, with 9 bases between. The CDR3 protein is CASSVDLDAGNTIYF. The DNA of the CDR3 is TGTGCCAGCAGCGTAGATTTGGACGCTGGAAACACCATATATTTT.

This clonotype occurred a few times. The V call is TRBV5-6, the J call TRBJ1-2; D not resolved. In germline, CDR1 is SGHDT, CDR2 YYEEEE. The V end lost 4 bases, the J end lost 5 bases, and 15 bases lay between the germline ends. The length of the CDR3 is 14 residues. The CDR3 DNA follows: TGTGCCAGCAGCCCCGACTACTTCGGGTATGGCTACACCTTC. It codes for CASSPDYFGYGYTF.

This clonotype was observed at least ten times. The rearrangement joins TRBV7-3 to TRBJ2-1, with D tentatively TRBD1 or TRBD2 (5 bases each). Trimming removed 5 bases from V and 0 bases from J, with 8 bases in between. This CDR3 spans 14 amino acids. Germline V gene data show CDR1 as SGHTA and CDR2 as FQGTGA. CDR3 nucleotide sequence: TGTGCCAGCAGCCGGGGCGGCTCCTACAATGAGCAGTTCTTC. It is translated as CASSRGGSYNEQFF. The full variable domain, with the rest looked up from reference TRBV7-3 and TRBJ2-1, is GAGVSQTPSNKVTEKGKYVELRCDPISGHTALYWYRQSLGQGPEFLIYFQGTGAADDSGLPNDRFFAVRPEGSVSTLKIQRTERGDSAVYLCASSRGGSYNEQFFGPGTRLTVL.

This clonotype was seen many times. V usage is TRBV7-9 and J usage is TRBJ2-1; 9 bases map to TRBD2. The CDR3 extends over 15 amino acids. CDR1 SEHNR and CDR2 FQNEAQ come from the germline V gene (reference sequence). V gave up 0 bases and J gave up 7 bases; unmatched junction bases: 4. The CDR3 loop reads CASSLASGGKNEQFF. CDR3 nucleotide sequence: TGTGCCAGCAGCTTAGCCAGCGGGGGGAAAAATGAGCAGTTCTTC.

The chain couples TRBV29-1 to TRBJ2-1, with 8 bases that match TRBD2. Per the germline V gene, CDR1 is SQVTM and CDR2 is ANQGSEA. J lost 0 bases, V lost 4 bases, and 8 bases had no gene match. This CDR3 region has 16 residues. DNA of the CDR3: TGCAGCGTTGTAGTAGCGGGGAGAAACTCCTACAATGAGCAGTTCTTC. Its protein is CSVVVAGRNSYNEQFF.